The T cell receptor (beta chain) under discussion was sequenced for a study of blood T cell repertoires in COVID-19. About the study: From the United States, Italy and Spain came samples of acute and convalescent COVID-19.

CDR3 size: 14 residues. V was shortened by 0 bases and J by 6 bases, with 9 bases between the two germline ends. CDR1 and CDR2 from the germline V gene are SGHRS and YFSETQ. Assay used: immunoSEQ multiplex PCR; TCRdb lists only in-frame clones, some missing. The data contain about 160,000 clones, roughly 84% of them seen just once; the ten biggest clones take up around 8.4%. Sequencing was performed on peripheral blood. The origin of this receptor is a woman older than 75 with active or convalescent COVID-19. V and J are TRBV5-1 and TRBJ2-2; D perhaps matches TRBD2 (6 bases). The CDR3 region has the DNA TGCGCCAGCAGCTTGGCCGGAGGGGCCGGGGAGCTGTTTTTT. Translation: CASSLAGGAGELFF.